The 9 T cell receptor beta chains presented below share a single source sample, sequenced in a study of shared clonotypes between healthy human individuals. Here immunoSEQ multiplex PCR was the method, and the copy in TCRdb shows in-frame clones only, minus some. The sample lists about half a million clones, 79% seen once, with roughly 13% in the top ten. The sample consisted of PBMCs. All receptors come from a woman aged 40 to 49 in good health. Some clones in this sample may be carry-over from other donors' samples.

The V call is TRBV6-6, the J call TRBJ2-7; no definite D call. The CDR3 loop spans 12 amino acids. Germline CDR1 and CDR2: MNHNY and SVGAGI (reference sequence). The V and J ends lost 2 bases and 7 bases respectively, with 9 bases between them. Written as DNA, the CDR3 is TGTGCCAGCAGTTACCCTCCGTCTGAGCAGTACTTC. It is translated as CASSYPPSEQYF.

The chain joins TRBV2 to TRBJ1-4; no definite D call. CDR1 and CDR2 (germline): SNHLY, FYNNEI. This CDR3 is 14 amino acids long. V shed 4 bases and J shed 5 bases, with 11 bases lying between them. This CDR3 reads CASSGSTVNEKLFF. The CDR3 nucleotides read TGTGCCAGCAGTGGTAGCACAGTAAATGAAAAACTGTTTTTT.

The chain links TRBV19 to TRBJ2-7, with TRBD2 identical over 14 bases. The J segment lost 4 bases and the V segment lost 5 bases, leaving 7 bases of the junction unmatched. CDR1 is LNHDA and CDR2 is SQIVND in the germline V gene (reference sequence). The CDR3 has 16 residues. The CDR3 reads CASSDPGLAGAYEQYF. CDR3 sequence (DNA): TGTGCCAGTAGTGATCCGGGACTAGCGGGAGCATACGAGCAGTACTTC.

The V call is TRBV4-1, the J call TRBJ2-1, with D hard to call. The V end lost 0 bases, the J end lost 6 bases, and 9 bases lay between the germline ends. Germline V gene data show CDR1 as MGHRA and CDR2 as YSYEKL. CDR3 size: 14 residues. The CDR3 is CASSQEPGGNEQFF. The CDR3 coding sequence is TGCGCCAGCAGCCAAGAACCGGGCGGCAATGAGCAGTTCTTC.

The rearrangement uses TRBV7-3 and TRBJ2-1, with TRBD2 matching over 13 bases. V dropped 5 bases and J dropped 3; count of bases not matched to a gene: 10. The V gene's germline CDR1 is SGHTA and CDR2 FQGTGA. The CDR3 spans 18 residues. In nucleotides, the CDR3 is TGTGCCAGCAGCCCCGTCACTAGCGGGAGGGCCCGCTACAATGAGCAGTTCTTC. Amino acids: CASSPVTSGRARYNEQFF.

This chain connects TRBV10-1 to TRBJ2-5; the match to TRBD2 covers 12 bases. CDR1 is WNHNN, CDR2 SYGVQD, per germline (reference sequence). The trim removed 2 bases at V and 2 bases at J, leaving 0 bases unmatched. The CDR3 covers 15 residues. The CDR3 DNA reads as TGCGCCAGCAGTGAGGGACTAGCGGGACAAGAGACCCAGTACTTC. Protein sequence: CASSEGLAGQETQYF.

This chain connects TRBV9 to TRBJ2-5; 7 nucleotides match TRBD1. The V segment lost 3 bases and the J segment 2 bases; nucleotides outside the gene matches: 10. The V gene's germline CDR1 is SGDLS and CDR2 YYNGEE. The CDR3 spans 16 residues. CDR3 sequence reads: CASSAWDPRGQETQYF. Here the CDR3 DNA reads TGTGCCAGCAGCGCGTGGGACCCCAGGGGGCAAGAGACCCAGTACTTC.

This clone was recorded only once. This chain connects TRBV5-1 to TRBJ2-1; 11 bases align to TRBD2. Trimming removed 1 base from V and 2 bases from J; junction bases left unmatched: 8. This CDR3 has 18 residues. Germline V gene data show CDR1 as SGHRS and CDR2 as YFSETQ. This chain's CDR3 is CASSLYIIAGGAYNEQFF. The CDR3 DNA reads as TGCGCCAGCAGCTTGTACATAATAGCGGGAGGGGCCTACAATGAGCAGTTCTTC.

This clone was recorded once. This CDR3 is CASSGQVTNTGELFF. The DNA of the CDR3 is TGTGCCAGCAGCGGACAGGTTACGAACACCGGGGAGCTGTTTTTT. The gene calls are TRBV7-2 and TRBJ2-2; 7 nucleotides match TRBD1. The germline CDR1 and CDR2 sequences are SGHTA and FQGNSA. This CDR3 contains 15 residues. Trimming at V came to 5 bases and at J to 0 bases, leaving 3 bases not matched to a gene.